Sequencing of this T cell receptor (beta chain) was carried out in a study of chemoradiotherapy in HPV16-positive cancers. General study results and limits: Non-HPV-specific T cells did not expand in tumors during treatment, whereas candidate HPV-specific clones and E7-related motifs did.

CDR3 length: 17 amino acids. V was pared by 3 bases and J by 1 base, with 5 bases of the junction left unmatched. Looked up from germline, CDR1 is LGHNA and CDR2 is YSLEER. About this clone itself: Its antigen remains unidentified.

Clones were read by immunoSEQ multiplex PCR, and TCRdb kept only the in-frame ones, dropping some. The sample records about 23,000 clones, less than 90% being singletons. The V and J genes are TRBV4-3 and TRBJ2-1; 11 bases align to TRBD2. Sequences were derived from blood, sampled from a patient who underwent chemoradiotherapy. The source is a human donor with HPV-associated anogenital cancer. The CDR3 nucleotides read TGCGCCAGCAGCCAGGGGGGACTAGCGGTTTCCTACAATGAGCAGTTCTTC. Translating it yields CASSQGGLAVSYNEQFF.